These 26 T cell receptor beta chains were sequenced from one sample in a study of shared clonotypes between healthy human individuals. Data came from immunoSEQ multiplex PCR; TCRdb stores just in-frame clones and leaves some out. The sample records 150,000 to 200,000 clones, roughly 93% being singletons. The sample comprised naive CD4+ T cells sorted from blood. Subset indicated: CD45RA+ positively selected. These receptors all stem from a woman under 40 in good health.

The CDR3 loop is CSGSGVNSYEQYF. The CDR3 nucleotides are TGCAGCGGATCAGGCGTGAACTCCTACGAGCAGTACTTC. The gene calls are TRBV29-1 and TRBJ2-7, with unresolved D. V lost 7 bases, J lost 0 bases, and 13 bases lay in between. Germline values: CDR1 SQVTM, CDR2 ANQGSEA. This CDR3 comprises 13 residues.

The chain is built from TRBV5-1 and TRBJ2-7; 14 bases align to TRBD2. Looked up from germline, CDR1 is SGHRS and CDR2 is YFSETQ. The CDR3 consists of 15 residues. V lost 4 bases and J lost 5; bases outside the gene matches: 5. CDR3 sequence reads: CASSLGLAGENEQYF. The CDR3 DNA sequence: TGCGCCAGCAGCCTGGGACTAGCGGGAGAGAACGAGCAGTACTTC.

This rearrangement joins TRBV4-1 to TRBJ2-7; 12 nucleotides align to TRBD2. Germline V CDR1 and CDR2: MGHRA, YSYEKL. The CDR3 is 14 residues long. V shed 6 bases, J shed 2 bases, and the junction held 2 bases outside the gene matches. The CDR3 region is CASSWTSGAYEQYF. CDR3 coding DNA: TGCGCCAGCAGTTGGACTAGCGGGGCCTACGAGCAGTACTTC.

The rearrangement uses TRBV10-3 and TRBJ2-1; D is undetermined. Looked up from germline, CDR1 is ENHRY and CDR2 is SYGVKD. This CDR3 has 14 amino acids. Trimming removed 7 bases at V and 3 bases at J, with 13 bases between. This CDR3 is CAIKYEWNYNEQFF. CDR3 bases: TGTGCCATCAAGTATGAATGGAACTACAATGAGCAGTTCTTC.

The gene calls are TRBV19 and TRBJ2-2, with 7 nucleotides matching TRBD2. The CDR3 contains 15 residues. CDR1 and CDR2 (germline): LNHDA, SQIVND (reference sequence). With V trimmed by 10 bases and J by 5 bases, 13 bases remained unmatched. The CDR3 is CATRGSGGSTGELFF. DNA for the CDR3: TGTGCCACCCGGGGGTCGGGAGGCTCTACCGGGGAGCTGTTTTTT.

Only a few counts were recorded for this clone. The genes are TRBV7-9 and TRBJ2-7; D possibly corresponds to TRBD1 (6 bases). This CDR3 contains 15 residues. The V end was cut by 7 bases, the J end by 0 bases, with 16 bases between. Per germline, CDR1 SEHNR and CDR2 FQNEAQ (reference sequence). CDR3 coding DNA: TGTGCCAGCACCACGAGGGGGTTGGGCTCCTACGAGCAGTACTTC. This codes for CASTTRGLGSYEQYF.

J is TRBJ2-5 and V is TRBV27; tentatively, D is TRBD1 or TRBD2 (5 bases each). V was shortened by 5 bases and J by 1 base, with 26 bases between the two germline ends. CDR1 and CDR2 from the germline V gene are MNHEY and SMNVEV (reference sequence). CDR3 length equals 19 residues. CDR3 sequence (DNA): TGTGCCAGCAGTCTTCTTAGGGGACGAATGGGGGATTCCCAAGAGACCCAGTACTTC. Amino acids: CASSLLRGRMGDSQETQYF.

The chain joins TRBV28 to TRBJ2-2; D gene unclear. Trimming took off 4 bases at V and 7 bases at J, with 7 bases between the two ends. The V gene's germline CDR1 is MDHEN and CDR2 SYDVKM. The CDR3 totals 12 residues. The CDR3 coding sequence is TGTGCCAGCAGTTCCGCTCACGGGGAGCTGTTTTTT. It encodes CASSSAHGELFF.

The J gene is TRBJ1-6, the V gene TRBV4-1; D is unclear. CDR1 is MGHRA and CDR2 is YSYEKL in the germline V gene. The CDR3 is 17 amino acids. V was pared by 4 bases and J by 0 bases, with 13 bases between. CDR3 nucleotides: TGCGCCAGCAGCCGTCCGGGCTTGAGCTCCTATAATTCACCCCTCCACTTT. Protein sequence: CASSRPGLSSYNSPLHF.

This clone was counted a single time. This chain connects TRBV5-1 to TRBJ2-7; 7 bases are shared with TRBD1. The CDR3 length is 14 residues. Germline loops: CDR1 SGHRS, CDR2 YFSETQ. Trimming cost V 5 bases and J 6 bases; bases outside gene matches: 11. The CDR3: CASSGPEQGTEQYF. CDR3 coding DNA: TGCGCCAGCAGTGGTCCGGAACAGGGGACCGAGCAGTACTTC.

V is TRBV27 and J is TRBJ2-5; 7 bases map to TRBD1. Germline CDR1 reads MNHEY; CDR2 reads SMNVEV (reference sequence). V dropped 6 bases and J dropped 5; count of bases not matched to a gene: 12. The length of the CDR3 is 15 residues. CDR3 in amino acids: CASSKGTARWETQYF. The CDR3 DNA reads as TGTGCCAGCAGCAAAGGGACAGCGAGGTGGGAGACCCAGTACTTC.

DNA for the CDR3: TGTGCCAGTACCGGGGACAGGGTGGCTCAGCCCCAGCATTTT. It encodes CASTGDRVAQPQHF. This chain uses TRBV19 with TRBJ1-5; TRBD1 matches at 9 bases. Germline CDR1 and CDR2: LNHDA and SQIVND (reference sequence). The ends lost 7 bases at V and 6 bases at J; junction bases unmatched: 7. The CDR3 has 14 residues.

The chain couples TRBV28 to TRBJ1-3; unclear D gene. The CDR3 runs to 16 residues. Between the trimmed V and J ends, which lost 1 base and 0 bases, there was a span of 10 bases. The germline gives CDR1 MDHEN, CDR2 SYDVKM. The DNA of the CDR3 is TGTGCCAGCAGTTTATTTGGAGAGACCTCTGGAAACACCATATATTTT. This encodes CASSLFGETSGNTIYF.

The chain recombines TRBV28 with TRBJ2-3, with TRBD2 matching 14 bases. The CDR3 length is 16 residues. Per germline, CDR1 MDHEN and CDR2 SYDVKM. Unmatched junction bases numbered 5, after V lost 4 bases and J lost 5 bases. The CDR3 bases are TGTGCCAGCAGTTCTCGGGGGACTAGCGGGAGAGATACGCAGTATTTT. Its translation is CASSSRGTSGRDTQYF.

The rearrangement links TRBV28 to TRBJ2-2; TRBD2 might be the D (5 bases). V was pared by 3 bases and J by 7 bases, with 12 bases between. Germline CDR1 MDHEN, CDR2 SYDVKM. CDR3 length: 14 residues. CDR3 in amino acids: CASSFRELGGELFF. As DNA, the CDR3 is TGTGCCAGCAGTTTCCGGGAATTGGGCGGGGAGCTGTTTTTT.

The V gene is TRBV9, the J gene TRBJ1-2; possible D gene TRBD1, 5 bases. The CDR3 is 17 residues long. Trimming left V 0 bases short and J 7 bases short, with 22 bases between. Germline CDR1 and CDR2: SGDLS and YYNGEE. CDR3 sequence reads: CASSVGGDGGGVSGYTF. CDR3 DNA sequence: TGTGCCAGCAGCGTAGGAGGTGATGGGGGTGGGGTTAGTGGCTACACCTTC.

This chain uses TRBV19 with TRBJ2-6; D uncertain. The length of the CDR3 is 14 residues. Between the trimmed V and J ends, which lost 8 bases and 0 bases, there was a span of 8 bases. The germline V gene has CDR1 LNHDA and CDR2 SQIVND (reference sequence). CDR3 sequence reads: CASLERSGANVLTF. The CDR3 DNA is TGTGCCAGTCTTGAACGCTCTGGGGCCAACGTCCTGACTTTC.

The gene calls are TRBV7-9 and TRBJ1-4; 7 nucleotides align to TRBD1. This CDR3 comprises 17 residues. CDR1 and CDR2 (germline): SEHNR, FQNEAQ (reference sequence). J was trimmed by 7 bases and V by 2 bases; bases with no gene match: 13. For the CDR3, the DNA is TGTGCCAGCAGCTTACCAATCCGACAGGGAAGGGCTGAAAAACTGTTTTTT. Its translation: CASSLPIRQGRAEKLFF.

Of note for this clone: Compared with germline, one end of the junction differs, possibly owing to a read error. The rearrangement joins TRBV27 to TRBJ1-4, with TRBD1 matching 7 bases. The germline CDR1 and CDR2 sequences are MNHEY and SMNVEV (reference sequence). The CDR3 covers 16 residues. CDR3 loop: CASRFGTAGQNEKLFF. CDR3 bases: TGTGCCAGCCGTTTTGGGACAGCGGGGCAAAATGAAAAACTGTTTTTT. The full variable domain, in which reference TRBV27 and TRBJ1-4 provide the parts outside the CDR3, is EAQVTQNPRYLITVTGKKLTVTCSQNMNHEYMSWYRQDPGLGLRQIYYSMNVEVTDKGDVPEGYKVSRKEKRNFPLILESPSPNQTSLYFCASRFGTAGQNEKLFFGSGTQLSVL.

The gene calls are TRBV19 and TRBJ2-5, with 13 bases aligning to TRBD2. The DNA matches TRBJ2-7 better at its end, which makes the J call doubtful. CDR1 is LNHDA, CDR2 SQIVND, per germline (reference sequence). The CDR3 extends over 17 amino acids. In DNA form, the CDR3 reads TGTGCCAGTAGTGACTACCCAGGACTAGCGGGAGAGTACGAGCAGTACTTC. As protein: CASSDYPGLAGEYEQYF.

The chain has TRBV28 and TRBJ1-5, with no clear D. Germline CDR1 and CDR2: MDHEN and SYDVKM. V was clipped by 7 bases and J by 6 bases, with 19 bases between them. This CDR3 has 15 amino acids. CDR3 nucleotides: TGTGCCAGCATCAAAAGGGAGGGAATCAGTCAGCCCCAGCATTTT. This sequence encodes CASIKREGISQPQHF.

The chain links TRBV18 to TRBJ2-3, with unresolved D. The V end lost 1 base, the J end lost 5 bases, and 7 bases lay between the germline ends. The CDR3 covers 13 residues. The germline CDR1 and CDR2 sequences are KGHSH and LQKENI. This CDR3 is CASSPQFRDTQYF. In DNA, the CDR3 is TGTGCCAGCTCACCACAATTCAGAGATACGCAGTATTTT.

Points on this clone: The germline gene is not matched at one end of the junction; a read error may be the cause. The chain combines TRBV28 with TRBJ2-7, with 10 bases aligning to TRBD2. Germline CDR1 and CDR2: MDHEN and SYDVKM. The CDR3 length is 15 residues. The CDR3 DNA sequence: TGTGCCAGCAGGCCCAACGGACTAGCGGCACCGAAAAGCGACTTC. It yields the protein CASRPNGLAAPKSDF.

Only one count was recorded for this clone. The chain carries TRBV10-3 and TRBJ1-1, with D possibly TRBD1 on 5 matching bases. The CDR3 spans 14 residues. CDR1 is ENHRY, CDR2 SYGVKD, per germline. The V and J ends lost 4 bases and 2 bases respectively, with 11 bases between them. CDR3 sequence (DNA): TGTGCCATCAGTGTATTCAGGGTTAACACTGAAGCTTTCTTT. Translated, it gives CAISVFRVNTEAFF.

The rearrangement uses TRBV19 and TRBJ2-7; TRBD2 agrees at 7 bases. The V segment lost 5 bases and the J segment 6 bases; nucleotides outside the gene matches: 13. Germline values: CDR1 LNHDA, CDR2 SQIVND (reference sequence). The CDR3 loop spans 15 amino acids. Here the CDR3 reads CASSELAGRGFEQYF. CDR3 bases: TGTGCCAGTAGTGAATTAGCGGGTAGAGGTTTCGAGCAGTACTTC.

CDR3 DNA: TGTGCCAGCAGCTACCCCGTGGGCTACGAGCAGTACTTC. It yields the protein CASSYPVGYEQYF. V gene TRBV11-2 combines with J gene TRBJ2-5; no clear D. Near its end, the DNA agrees better with TRBJ2-7, so the J call may be wrong. Per germline, CDR1 SGHAT and CDR2 FQNNGV. The CDR3 extends over 13 amino acids.